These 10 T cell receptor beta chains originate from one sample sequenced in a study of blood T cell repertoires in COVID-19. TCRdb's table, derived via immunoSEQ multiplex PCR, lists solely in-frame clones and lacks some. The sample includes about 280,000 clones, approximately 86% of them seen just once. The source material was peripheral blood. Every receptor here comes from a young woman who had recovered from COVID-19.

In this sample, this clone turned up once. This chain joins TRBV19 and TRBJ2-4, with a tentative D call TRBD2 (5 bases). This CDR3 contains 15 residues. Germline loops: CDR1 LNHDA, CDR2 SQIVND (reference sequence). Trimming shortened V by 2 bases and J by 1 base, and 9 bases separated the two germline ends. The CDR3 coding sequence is TGTGCCAGTAGTATATCAAGAGGGGCCAAAAACATTCAGTACTTC. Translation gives CASSISRGAKNIQYF.

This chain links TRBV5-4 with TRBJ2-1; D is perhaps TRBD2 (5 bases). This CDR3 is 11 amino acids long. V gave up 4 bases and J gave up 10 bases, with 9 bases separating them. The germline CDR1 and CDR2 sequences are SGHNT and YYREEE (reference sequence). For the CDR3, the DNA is TGTGCCAGCAGCCCGGGATCCGAGCAGTTCTTC. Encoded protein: CASSPGSEQFF.

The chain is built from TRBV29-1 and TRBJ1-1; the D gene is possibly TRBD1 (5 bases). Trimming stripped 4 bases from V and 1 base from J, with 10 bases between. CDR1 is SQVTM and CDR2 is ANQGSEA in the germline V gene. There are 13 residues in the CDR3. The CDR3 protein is CSVGQGSNTEAFF. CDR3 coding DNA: TGCAGCGTTGGGCAGGGATCGAACACTGAAGCTTTCTTT.

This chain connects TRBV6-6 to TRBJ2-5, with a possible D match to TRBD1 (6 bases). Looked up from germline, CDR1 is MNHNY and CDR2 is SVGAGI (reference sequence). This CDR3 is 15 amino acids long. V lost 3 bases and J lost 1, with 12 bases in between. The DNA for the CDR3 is TGTGCCAGCAGTTATATCGGACAGCCCCAAGAGACCCAGTACTTC. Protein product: CASSYIGQPQETQYF.

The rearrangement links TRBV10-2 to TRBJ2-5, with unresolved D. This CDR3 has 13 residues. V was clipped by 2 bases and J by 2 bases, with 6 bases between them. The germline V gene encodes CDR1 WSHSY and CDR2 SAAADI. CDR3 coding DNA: TGCGCCAGCAGTGAGCCACAGCAAGAGACCCAGTACTTC. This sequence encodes CASSEPQQETQYF.

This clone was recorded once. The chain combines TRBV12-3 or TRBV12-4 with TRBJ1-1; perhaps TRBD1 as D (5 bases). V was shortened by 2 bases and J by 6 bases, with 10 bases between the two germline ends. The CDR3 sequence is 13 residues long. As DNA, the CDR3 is TGTGCCAGCAGTTTACCCAGGGCCGCTGAAGCTTTCTTT. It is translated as CASSLPRAAEAFF.

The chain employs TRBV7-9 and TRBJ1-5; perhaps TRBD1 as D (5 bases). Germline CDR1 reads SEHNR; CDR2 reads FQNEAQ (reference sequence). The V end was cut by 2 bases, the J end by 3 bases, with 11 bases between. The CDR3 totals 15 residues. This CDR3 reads CASSLSGHSNQPQHF. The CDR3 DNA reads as TGTGCCAGCAGCTTATCCGGACACTCCAATCAGCCCCAGCATTTT.

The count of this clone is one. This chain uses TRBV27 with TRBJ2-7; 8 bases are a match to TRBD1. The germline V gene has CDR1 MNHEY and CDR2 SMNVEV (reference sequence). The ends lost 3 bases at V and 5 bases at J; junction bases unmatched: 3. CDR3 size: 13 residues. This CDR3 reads CASSLDRDDEQYF. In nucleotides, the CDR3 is TGTGCCAGCAGTTTGGACAGGGACGACGAGCAGTACTTC.

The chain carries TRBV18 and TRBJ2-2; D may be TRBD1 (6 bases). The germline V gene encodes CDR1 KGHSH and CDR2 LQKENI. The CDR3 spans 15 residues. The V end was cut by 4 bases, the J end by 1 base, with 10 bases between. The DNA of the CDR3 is TGTGCCAGCTCACGTCAGGGGATGAACACCGGGGAGCTGTTTTTT. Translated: CASSRQGMNTGELFF. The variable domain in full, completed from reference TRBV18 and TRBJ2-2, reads NAGVMQNPRHLVRRRGQEARLRCSPMKGHSHVYWYRQLPEEGLKFMVYLQKENIIDESGMPKERFSAEFPKEGPSILRIQQVVRGDSAAYFCASSRQGMNTGELFFGEGSRLTVL.

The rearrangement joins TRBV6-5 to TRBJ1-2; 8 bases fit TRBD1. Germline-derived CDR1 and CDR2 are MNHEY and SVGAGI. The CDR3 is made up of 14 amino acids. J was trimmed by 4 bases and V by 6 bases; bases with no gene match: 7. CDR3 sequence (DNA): TGTGCCAGCAGCCAGGGACAGGCACCCTATGGCTACACCTTC. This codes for CASSQGQAPYGYTF.